This TCR beta chain was recorded in a study of T-cell memory formation after mild COVID-19. Using its own MiXCR run on the 5' RACE reads, TCRdb lists one record per CDR3 protein. The table includes approximately 250,000 distinct CDR3 sequences, roughly 14% detected once. Germline V gene lookup returns CDR1 MNHEY and CDR2 SVGAGI. V was cut by 4 bases and J by 7 bases, with 13 bases left in between. This CDR3 comprises 14 residues. This sequence originates from an adult woman who had mild COVID-19 (a few samples of this study predate the infection). Cell type and time point are not known. Sequencing used PBMCs or a T cell subset sorted from them (not recorded which). V usage is TRBV6-5 and J usage is TRBJ1-4; perhaps TRBD1 as D (5 bases). For the CDR3, the DNA is TGTGCCAGCAGTTCCCGACAGTTGGCTGAAAAACTGTTTTTT. It yields the protein CASSSRQLAEKLFF.